This TCR beta chain was recovered during a study of shared clonotypes between healthy human individuals. This clone was seen more than once but under ten times. Using immunoSEQ multiplex PCR, the repertoire was profiled, and TCRdb retains in-frame clones only, with some absent. The sample yields approximately 480,000 clones, nearly 80% seen once. Trimming removed 4 bases from V and 2 bases from J, with 19 bases in between. In germline, CDR1 is MDHEN, CDR2 SYDVKM. This CDR3 spans 17 amino acids. Input material: PBMCs. The rearrangement joins TRBV28 to TRBJ2-3, with unresolved D. This sequence was found in a woman between 40 and 55 years old in good health. Some clones in this sample may be carry-over from other donors' samples. For the CDR3, the DNA is TGTGCCAGCAGTTCCCTCACCCCAGCCAAGCACACAGATACGCAGTATTTT. This translates into CASSSLTPAKHTDTQYF.